These T cell receptor beta chains were read from a single sample in a study of cytomegalovirus exposure and HLA in healthy donors. Sequenced by immunoSEQ multiplex PCR; TCRdb stores in-frame clones only, minus some. This sample contains more than 30,000 clones. Input material: PBMCs. These receptors all come from a man aged 40-55 years in good health and CMV-seropositive. CDR3s leave out the opening cysteine and the closing phenylalanine or tryptophan. Each record gives: V gene, CDR3 protein.

>TRBV5-1
ASSLFGGTEAF
>TRBV28
ASSFPLLIEQF
>TRBV19
ASTRTGFAAGELF
>TRBV19
ASSPRVGGFTDTQY
>TRBV7-9
ASSPRESMNTEAF
>TRBV5-6
ASSWGESVSSYEQY
>TRBV27
ASKDAERYGYT
>TRBV5-6
ASSLASGNEQY
>TRBV19
ASSTGTGGYEQY
>TRBV10-3
AIRDPTGLGETQY
>TRBV2
ASRPGPIVTGANVLT
>TRBV7-2
ASSLPSGQSTQY
>TRBV6-4
ASSDSAGSSYEQY
>TRBV6-1
ASSEGWRGRGTEAF
>TRBV5-4
ASSLGGQGTEAF
>TRBV7-3
ASGGVYNEQF
>TRBV10-3
ATWTSTQETQY
>TRBV14
ASSFGLRTDTQY
>TRBV6-1
ASSVGQPSGHQPQH
>TRBV6-6
AIRGQGNTEAF
>TRBV6-1
ASNLRQGARETQY
>TRBV4-2
ASSQDGSGAYNEQF
>TRBV11-2
ASSLRVGGELL
>TRBV19
ASSIDSSSGNTIY
>TRBV7-9
ASSLAVTTFYNEQF
>TRBV6-1
ASTKRTGGDYEQY
>TRBV5-4
ASSSYDRDYGYT
>TRBV19
ARRRGTNYNEQF
>TRBV11-2
ASTPLGSGNTIY
>TRBV2
ASSELQQETQY
>TRBV11-2
ASSPPGEYGYT
>TRBV21-1
ASSLKWTSGYNEQF
>TRBV10-2
ASSELQWPEQY
>TRBV5-6
ASSLGAGYT
>TRBV19
ASSIRRGAGEGAGELF